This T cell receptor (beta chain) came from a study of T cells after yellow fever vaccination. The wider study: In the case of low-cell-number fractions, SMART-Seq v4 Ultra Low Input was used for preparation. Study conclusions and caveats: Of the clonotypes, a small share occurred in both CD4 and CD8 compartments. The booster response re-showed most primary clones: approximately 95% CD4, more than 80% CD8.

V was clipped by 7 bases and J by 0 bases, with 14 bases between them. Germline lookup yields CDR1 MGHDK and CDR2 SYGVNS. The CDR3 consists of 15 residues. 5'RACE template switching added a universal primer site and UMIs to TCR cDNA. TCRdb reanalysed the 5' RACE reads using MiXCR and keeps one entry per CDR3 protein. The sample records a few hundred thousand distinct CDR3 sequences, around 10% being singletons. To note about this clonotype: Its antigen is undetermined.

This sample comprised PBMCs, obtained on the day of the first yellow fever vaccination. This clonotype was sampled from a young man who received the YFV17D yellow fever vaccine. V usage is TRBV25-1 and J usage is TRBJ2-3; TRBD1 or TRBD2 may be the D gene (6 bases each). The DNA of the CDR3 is TGTGCCAGCACCTTGGGGGGCCCTAGCACAGATACGCAGTATTTT. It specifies CASTLGGPSTDTQYF.